Each of the 26 T cell receptor beta chains below was sequenced from the same sample in a study of cytomegalovirus exposure and HLA in healthy donors. PCR amplification relied on 60 Vbeta primers (plus 13 Jbeta primers). Method: immunoSEQ multiplex PCR; TCRdb's copy keeps in-frame clones and lacks some. The sample shows 75,000 to 80,000 clones, about 78% of them seen only once. Sequencing was carried out using PBMCs. These receptors were obtained from a woman aged 35 to 49 in good health and CMV-seropositive.

The sample holds one count of this clone. The rearrangement links TRBV4-3 to TRBJ1-2; 7 bases are shared with TRBD1. J lost 4 bases, V lost 1 base, and 3 bases had no gene match. The CDR3 totals 14 residues. The V gene's germline CDR1 is LGHNA and CDR2 YSLEER. The CDR3 DNA reads as TGCGCCAGCAGCCAAGGGACAGGATTCTATGGCTACACCTTC. Translated: CASSQGTGFYGYTF.

This chain joins TRBV19 and TRBJ2-2, with a tentative D call TRBD1 (6 bases). This CDR3 region has 13 residues. Trimming removed 6 bases at V and 5 bases at J, with 10 bases between. Germline lookup yields CDR1 LNHDA and CDR2 SQIVND (reference sequence). The CDR3 sequence: CASRDRPTGELFF. The CDR3 nucleotides are TGTGCCAGTAGGGACAGACCAACCGGGGAGCTGTTTTTT. Together with reference TRBV19 and TRBJ2-2, the CDR3 gives the full variable domain: DGGITQSPKYLFRKEGQNVTLSCEQNLNHDAMYWYRQDPGQGLRLIYYSQIVNDFQKGDIAEGYSVSREKKESFPLTVTSAQKNPTAFYLCASRDRPTGELFFGEGSRLTVL.

V and J are TRBV7-3 and TRBJ2-3, with 9 bases lining up with TRBD2. V trimming: 1 base; J trimming: 8 bases; junction bases outside the gene matches: 7. Germline CDR1 SGHTA, CDR2 FQGTGA. The CDR3 runs 15 residues. The CDR3 DNA reads as TGTGCCAGCAGCTTAAGCGGGGGGGCCGGAGTTACGCAGTATTTT. Protein product: CASSLSGGAGVTQYF.

The genes are TRBV6-4 and TRBJ1-1; D unclear. The CDR3 runs to 12 residues. Germline CDR1 MRHNA, CDR2 SNTAGT. The ends were cut back, 4 bases at V and 7 bases at J, with 10 bases in the middle. The CDR3 reads CASSAPRFEAFF. DNA for the CDR3: TGTGCCAGCAGTGCCCCTAGGTTTGAAGCTTTCTTT.

This clone turned up a few times. V usage is TRBV6-1 and J usage is TRBJ2-7; 9 bases are shared with TRBD1. Germline V gives CDR1 MNHNS, CDR2 SASEGT. CDR3 length: 14 amino acids. Losses at the gene ends were 7 bases for V and 6 bases for J; bases not matched to a gene: 10. The CDR3 here is CASTLRTGVGEQYF. Written as DNA, the CDR3 is TGTGCCAGCACCCTCAGGACAGGGGTCGGCGAGCAGTACTTC.

This chain connects TRBV15 to TRBJ2-3; D gene uncertain. V shed 2 bases and J shed 4 bases, with 13 bases lying between them. This CDR3 has 15 residues. The germline V gene encodes CDR1 LNHNV and CDR2 YYDKDF (reference sequence). The CDR3 DNA follows: TGTGCCACCAGCAGATCCCGCACTATTTCAGATACGCAGTATTTT. Translated: CATSRSRTISDTQYF.

The CDR3 DNA follows: TGTGCCAGCAGTGAGTTACTGGAGACCCAGTACTTC. It specifies CASSELLETQYF. This sequence joins TRBV6-5 and TRBJ2-5; D gene uncertain. Germline assignment: CDR1 MNHEY and CDR2 SVGAGI. V was clipped by 5 bases and J by 5 bases, with 9 bases between them. There are 12 residues in the CDR3.

The chain joins TRBV7-2 to TRBJ1-3; tentatively, D is TRBD1 (5 bases). The CDR3 is 15 amino acids. The germline V and J ends were trimmed by 5 bases and 7 bases, with 18 bases remaining between them. The V gene's germline CDR1 is SGHTA and CDR2 FQGNSA. CDR3 sequence reads: CASSQWGENGNTIYF. The CDR3 nucleotides read TGTGCCAGCAGCCAGTGGGGGGAAAATGGGAACACCATATATTTT.

The chain carries TRBV14 and TRBJ1-2; D is uncertain. The CDR3 has 14 amino acids. Trimming cost V 0 bases and J 2 bases, with 7 bases left between them. CDR1 and CDR2 from the germline V gene are SGHDN and FVKESK. DNA for the CDR3: TGTGCCAGCAGCCAAGAAGAGTACAACTATGGCTACACCTTC. Amino acid sequence: CASSQEEYNYGYTF.

The V gene is TRBV28, the J gene TRBJ2-3, with 8 bases that match TRBD2. This CDR3 has 15 residues. V shed 5 bases and J 2 bases; nucleotides not matched to a gene: 6. The germline CDR1 and CDR2 sequences are MDHEN and SYDVKM. DNA for the CDR3: TGTGCCAGCAGTGTGTTGCGGGGGGACACAGATACGCAGTATTTT. Protein: CASSVLRGDTDTQYF.

The chain employs TRBV28 and TRBJ2-2, with 11 bases lining up with TRBD1. The CDR3 runs 15 residues. After removal of 2 bases from V and 5 bases from J, the junction contained 1 base not matched to a gene. Germline V gene lookup returns CDR1 MDHEN and CDR2 SYDVKM. CDR3 coding DNA: TGTGCCAGCAGTTTAGGACAGGGGGCTACCGGGGAGCTGTTTTTT. It is translated as CASSLGQGATGELFF. Combining the CDR3 with reference TRBV28 and TRBJ2-2 gives the whole variable domain DVKVTQSSRYLVKRTGEKVFLECVQDMDHENMFWYRQDPGLGLRLIYFSYDVKMKEKGDIPEGYSVSREKKERFSLILESASTNQTSMYLCASSLGQGATGELFFGEGSRLTVL.

With respect to this clone: The sample contains more than one DNA sequence encoding this CDR3. The gene calls are TRBV28 and TRBJ2-7; D is ambiguous. The CDR3 sequence is 11 residues long. Looked up from germline, CDR1 is MDHEN and CDR2 is SYDVKM. With 1 base removed from V and 6 bases from J, the gap between germline ends came to 4 bases. The DNA of the CDR3 is TGTGCCAGCAGTTTATCTCGCGAGCAGTACTTC. Protein sequence: CASSLSREQYF.

The CDR3 sequence is CATSISGTGNSNQPQHF. The CDR3 DNA follows: TGTGCCACCAGCATATCCGGGACAGGGAATAGCAATCAGCCCCAGCATTTT. The J gene is TRBJ1-5, the V gene TRBV15; 9 bases map to TRBD1. CDR3 length: 17 residues. The V and J ends lost 4 bases and 0 bases, in that order; junction bases with no gene match: 7. CDR1 LNHNV and CDR2 YYDKDF come from the germline V gene (reference sequence).

The rearrangement links TRBV2 to TRBJ2-3; D might be TRBD1 (5 bases). V was clipped by 5 bases and J by 4 bases, with 13 bases between them. The CDR3 totals 14 residues. Germline CDR1 is SNHLY and CDR2 is FYNNEI. The CDR3 loop reads CASSPRVGADTQYF. As DNA, the CDR3 is TGTGCCAGCAGTCCCAGGGTTGGGGCAGATACGCAGTATTTT.

This clone has only one observation. CDR3 nucleotides: TGTGCCAGTAGTACACAGACCAATCAGCCCCAGCATTTT. It is translated as CASSTQTNQPQHF. The rearrangement joins TRBV19 to TRBJ1-5; D ambiguous. From germline, CDR1 is LNHDA and CDR2 SQIVND (reference sequence). Deletions cut 4 bases from V and 3 bases from J, with 7 bases between. The CDR3 sequence is 13 residues long.

CDR3 nucleotide sequence: TGCGCCAGCAGCCAAGAGAGGGGGTGGGGGGGGAACACTGAAGCTTTCTTT. Encoded protein: CASSQERGWGGNTEAFF. The chain joins TRBV4-3 to TRBJ1-1, with D possibly TRBD1 on 6 matching bases. Germline values: CDR1 LGHNA, CDR2 YSLEER. V was clipped by 0 bases and J by 1 base, with 15 bases between them. This CDR3 is built from 17 residues.

CDR3 amino acids: CASSSRDRGYEKLFF. CDR3 sequence (DNA): TGTGCCAGCAGCTCCCGGGACAGGGGGTATGAAAAACTGTTTTTT. This chain connects TRBV13 to TRBJ1-4, with TRBD1 matching 11 bases. CDR3 length equals 15 residues. Trimming cost V 4 bases and J 6 bases; bases outside gene matches: 4. Germline CDR1 and CDR2: PRHDT and FYEKMQ (reference sequence).

This chain joins TRBV4-3 and TRBJ1-1, with a possible D match to TRBD1 (6 bases). This CDR3 is 14 amino acids long. Germline V gene sequence: CDR1 LGHNA, CDR2 YSLEER. V was pared by 0 bases and J by 6 bases, with 11 bases between. CDR3 nucleotide sequence: TGCGCCAGCAGCCAAGAAAGGGACACGGCTGAAGCTTTCTTT. This codes for CASSQERDTAEAFF.

The V call is TRBV11-2, the J call TRBJ2-7, with 8 bases matching TRBD1. V lost 8 bases and J lost 1; bases outside the gene matches: 7. The germline gives CDR1 SGHAT, CDR2 FQNNGV. The CDR3 is 14 residues long. The CDR3 DNA reads as TGTGCCAGCGGCCCGTGGACAGGGTCCTACGAGCAGTACTTC. Its protein is CASGPWTGSYEQYF.

The chain couples TRBV18 to TRBJ2-5, with 12 bases aligning to TRBD2. The CDR3 spans 16 residues. Germline V gene data show CDR1 as KGHSH and CDR2 as LQKENI. V shed 4 bases and J 2 bases; nucleotides not matched to a gene: 5. This chain's CDR3 is CASSLLGLAGQETQYF. CDR3 sequence (DNA): TGTGCCAGCTCACTCCTCGGACTAGCGGGGCAAGAGACCCAGTACTTC.

This clone is a singleton in its sample. The V call is TRBV5-1, the J call TRBJ2-3, with 7 bases that match TRBD2. The CDR3 covers 15 residues. J lost 3 bases, V lost 0 bases, and 4 bases had no gene match. CDR1 is SGHRS and CDR2 is YFSETQ in the germline V gene. The CDR3 DNA is TGCGCCAGCAGCTTGGGCGGACTAGGGACAGATACGCAGTATTTT. Translated, it gives CASSLGGLGTDTQYF.

The V and J genes are TRBV4-1 and TRBJ1-2; D is unclear. This CDR3 has 14 residues. CDR1 is MGHRA and CDR2 is YSYEKL in the germline V gene. V was trimmed by 1 base and J by 2 bases, leaving 8 bases between them. The CDR3, as DNA: TGCGCCAGCAGCCAAGGACTGTTCAACTATGGCTACACCTTC. Encoded protein: CASSQGLFNYGYTF.

As regards this clone: One end of the junction fails to match germline, which may point to a read error. CDR3: CASGPHRVGGNEQYF. The DNA of the CDR3 is TGTGCCAGTGGTCCCCATCGAGTAGGGGGCAACGAGCAGTACTTC. V is TRBV12-5 and J is TRBJ2-7, with 7 positions matching TRBD1. The CDR3 extends over 15 amino acids. CDR1 is LGHNT, CDR2 FRNRAP, per germline. Looking up the rest from reference TRBV12-5 and TRBJ2-7 gives the full variable domain: DARVTQTPRHKVTEMGQEVTMRCQPILGHNTVFWYRQTMMQGLELLAYFRNRAPLDDSGMPKDRFSAEMPDATLATLKIQPSEPRDSAVYFCASGPHRVGGNEQYFGPGTRLTVT.

This chain links TRBV4-1 with TRBJ2-1, with D possibly matching TRBD2 (5 bases). The ends were cut back, 3 bases at V and 0 bases at J, with 15 bases in the middle. Germline-derived CDR1 and CDR2 are MGHRA and YSYEKL. This CDR3 contains 17 residues. The CDR3 region has the DNA TGCGCCAGCAGCCAGGAGCCGACTACCAGCTCCTACAATGAGCAGTTCTTC. This codes for CASSQEPTTSSYNEQFF.

This rearrangement joins TRBV7-3 to TRBJ2-1; 12 bases line up with TRBD2. This CDR3 is 15 amino acids long. Trimming cost V 2 bases and J 7 bases; bases outside gene matches: 3. Per the germline V gene, CDR1 is SGHTA and CDR2 is FQGTGA. CDR3 residues: CASSLLAGGRNEQFF. As DNA, the CDR3 is TGTGCCAGCAGCTTACTAGCGGGGGGGAGAAATGAGCAGTTCTTC. Full variable domain (missing parts from reference TRBV7-3 and TRBJ2-1): GAGVSQTPSNKVTEKGKYVELRCDPISGHTALYWYRQSLGQGPEFLIYFQGTGAADDSGLPNDRFFAVRPEGSVSTLKIQRTERGDSAVYLCASSLLAGGRNEQFFGPGTRLTVL.

The gene calls are TRBV4-2 and TRBJ2-7; no definite D call. Deletions cut 4 bases from V and 5 bases from J, with 15 bases between. The CDR3 covers 14 residues. Germline CDR1 reads LGHNA; CDR2 reads YNFKEQ. The CDR3, as DNA: TGTGCCAGCAGCCCGTCCGTACAGCCTCACGAGCAGTACTTC. Translating gives CASSPSVQPHEQYF.